Each of the 29 T cell receptor beta chains below was sequenced from the same sample in a study of T cells in Graves' hyperthyroidism and ophthalmopathy. It was RNA transcripts that yielded the amplified TCR beta CDR3 regions. Researchers ran a first-round RT-PCR on the TCR CDR3 using the HTBI primer set. TCRdb re-analysed the multiplex PCR reads in MiXCR, keeping a single row per CDR3 protein. The sample consists of fewer than 600,000 distinct CDR3 sequences, around 15% of them appearing once. The sample comprised blood. The receptors shown here come from a middle-aged woman with Graves' hyperthyroidism.

This clonotype was observed at least ten times. V and J are TRBV11-2 and TRBJ1-4; no definite D call. Germline CDR1 SGHAT, CDR2 FQNNGV. CDR3 size: 15 residues. V lost 2 bases and J 5 bases, leaving 12 bases between the germline ends. The CDR3, as DNA: TGTGCCAGCAGCTTACAGTGGACCGACAATGAAAAACTGTTTTTT. Amino acid sequence: CASSLQWTDNEKLFF.

The chain is built from TRBV13 and TRBJ1-2; the match to TRBD1 covers 10 bases. This CDR3 contains 19 residues. Germline lookup yields CDR1 PRHDT and CDR2 FYEKMQ (reference sequence). J lost 3 bases, V lost 0 bases, and 13 bases had no gene match. The CDR3 coding sequence is TGTGCCAGCAGCTTAGGCAGAGGGACAGGGGACAGTATGGACTATGGCTACACCTTC. This translates into CASSLGRGTGDSMDYGYTF.

This clonotype was detected ten times or more. V is TRBV6-1 and J is TRBJ1-4; D perhaps matches TRBD1 (5 bases). CDR3 length equals 16 residues. Trimming stripped 7 bases from V and 5 bases from J, with 20 bases between. Looked up from germline, CDR1 is MNHNS and CDR2 is SASEGT. DNA of the CDR3: TGTGCCAGCACCCGGGGGGTCGTATCGGGGAATGAAAAACTGTTTTTT. Its protein product is CASTRGVVSGNEKLFF.

This clonotype occurred many times. Here the CDR3 reads CAWSVQGVGEQYF. Written as DNA, the CDR3 is TGTGCCTGGAGTGTACAGGGGGTGGGGGAGCAGTACTTC. This sequence joins TRBV30 and TRBJ2-7; 8 bases align to TRBD1. Germline assignment: CDR1 GTSNPN and CDR2 SVGIG (reference sequence). The CDR3 contains 13 residues. With V trimmed by 0 bases and J by 7 bases, 5 bases remained unmatched. Based on the CDR3 plus reference TRBV30 and TRBJ2-7, the full variable domain is SQTIHQWPATLVQPVGSPLSLECTVEGTSNPNLYWYRQAAGRGLQLLFYSVGIGQISSEVPQNLSASRPQDRQFILSSKKLLLSDSGFYLCAWSVQGVGEQYFGPGTRLTVT.

This clonotype was observed many times. The chain combines TRBV2 with TRBJ2-1; 8 nucleotides line up with TRBD1. CDR1 is SNHLY and CDR2 is FYNNEI in the germline V gene. V gave up 1 base and J gave up 8 bases; unmatched junction bases: 4. This CDR3 comprises 14 residues. The CDR3 DNA is TGTGCCAGCAGTGAAGGACAGGGGTGGGATGAGCAGTTCTTC. As protein: CASSEGQGWDEQFF. The full variable domain, rest sourced from reference TRBV2 and TRBJ2-1, is EPEVTQTPSHQVTQMGQEVILRCVPISNHLYFYWYRQILGQKVEFLVSFYNNEISEKSEIFDDQFSVERPDGSNFTLKIRSTKLEDSAMYFCASSEGQGWDEQFFGPGTRLTVL.

This clonotype was seen only a few times. The gene calls are TRBV5-1 and TRBJ1-1; D is possibly TRBD1 (6 bases). Per the germline V gene, CDR1 is SGHRS and CDR2 is YFSETQ. Trimming took 3 bases from V and 4 from J, leaving 13 bases between them. The CDR3 has 14 residues. CDR3 bases: TGCGCCAGCAGCTACCTAACAGGGTTCACTGAAGCTTTCTTT. Translated: CASSYLTGFTEAFF.

The table lists this clonotype with many counts. V gene TRBV11-3 combines with J gene TRBJ2-2, with D possibly TRBD2 on 5 matching bases. V was cut by 3 bases and J by 5 bases, with 10 bases left in between. CDR1 is SGHNT and CDR2 is YENEEA in the germline V gene. The CDR3 has 14 residues. The CDR3 DNA is TGTGCCAGCAGCTTGCTTCGCGGGACCGGGGAGCTGTTTTTT. This encodes CASSLLRGTGELFF.

Many counts were recorded for this clonotype. V is TRBV6-1 and J is TRBJ2-2, with 7 positions matching TRBD1. The junction had 5 bases not matched to a gene; V was cut back by 6 bases and J by 7 bases. This CDR3 comprises 13 residues. Germline V gene lookup returns CDR1 MNHNS and CDR2 SASEGT. The CDR3 region has the DNA TGTGCCAGCAGACAGGGGCTCGGCGGGGAGCTGTTTTTT. It translates to CASRQGLGGELFF.

This clonotype was counted a few times. This chain joins TRBV20-1 and TRBJ2-5; 13 nucleotides align to TRBD2. In germline, CDR1 is DFQATT, CDR2 SNEGSKA (reference sequence). The CDR3 loop spans 17 amino acids. J lost 2 bases, V lost 2 bases, and 8 bases had no gene match. DNA for the CDR3: TGCAGTGCTAGACCGATACTAGCGGGAGGGCCTCAAGAGACCCAGTACTTC. Its protein product is CSARPILAGGPQETQYF.

In its sample, this clonotype was seen many times. The chain combines TRBV11-3 with TRBJ2-2, with D possibly matching TRBD2 (5 bases). This CDR3 contains 19 residues. Trimming cost V 0 bases and J 0 bases, with 17 bases left between them. Germline V gene data show CDR1 as SGHNT and CDR2 as YENEEA. The CDR3 DNA reads as TGTGCCAGCAGCTTAGATCGAGGGTTAGTAGCCTCGAACACCGGGGAGCTGTTTTTT. Its translation is CASSLDRGLVASNTGELFF.

The genes are TRBV5-1 and TRBJ2-5, with 9 bases aligning to TRBD1. Germline CDR1 SGHRS, CDR2 YFSETQ. With 0 bases clipped from V and 5 bases from J, the junction kept 8 bases outside the gene matches. This CDR3 is 16 amino acids long. The CDR3 spells CASSLDGQGPTETQYF. The CDR3 DNA reads as TGCGCCAGCAGCTTGGACGGACAGGGGCCCACGGAGACCCAGTACTTC.

The rearrangement uses TRBV12-3 or TRBV12-4 and TRBJ2-7; D uncertain. V dropped 5 bases and J dropped 5 bases, with 10 bases sitting between them. There are 12 residues in the CDR3. The DNA of the CDR3 is TGTGCCAGCAGTCTACAGCTCCACGAGCAGTACTTC. It codes for CASSLQLHEQYF.

The table lists this clonotype with many counts. The CDR3 sequence is CASSQDSADTQYF. The CDR3 DNA reads as TGTGCCAGCAGCCAAGATAGCGCAGATACGCAGTATTTT. V usage is TRBV3-1 and J usage is TRBJ2-3; D is possibly TRBD2 (5 bases). CDR1 and CDR2 from the germline V gene are LGHDT and YNNKEL (reference sequence). CDR3 length: 13 amino acids. The V end was cut by 0 bases, the J end by 4 bases, with 5 bases between.

This clonotype was seen many times. V is TRBV6-1 and J is TRBJ2-7; D might be TRBD2 (6 bases). The V and J ends lost 5 bases and 0 bases respectively, with 8 bases between them. Germline loops: CDR1 MNHNS, CDR2 SASEGT. The CDR3 runs 13 residues. In DNA form, the CDR3 reads TGTGCCAGCAGTTGGGGGGACTCCTACGAGCAGTACTTC. This encodes CASSWGDSYEQYF.

This clonotype was seen only a few times. The rearrangement links TRBV18 to TRBJ1-2; TRBD1 agrees at 7 bases. Germline CDR1 and CDR2: KGHSH and LQKENI. V lost 6 bases, J lost 8 bases, and 12 bases stayed unmatched. The CDR3 loop spans 14 amino acids. CDR3 region: CASSVGDSGQGYTF. The CDR3, as DNA: TGTGCCAGCTCCGTAGGGGACAGTGGGCAAGGCTACACCTTC.

Worth noting for this clonotype: Possible read error: a much larger clone is one base away. The conserved closing phenylalanine or tryptophan is absent in this CDR3, likely reflecting a read error. This chain joins TRBV6-1 and TRBJ1-1; D is unresolved. The CDR3 runs to 13 residues. V was trimmed by 6 bases and J by 1 base, leaving 9 bases between them. CDR1 and CDR2 (germline): MNHNS, SASEGT. CDR3 in DNA: TGTGCCAGCAGACCCGGACGGAACACTGAAGCTTTCCTT. It codes for CASRPGRNTEAFL.

This clonotype was seen many times. The chain combines TRBV7-2 with TRBJ2-7; D remains ambiguous. V was cut by 3 bases and J by 2 bases, with 14 bases left in between. This CDR3 is 15 amino acids long. Germline CDR1 SGHTA, CDR2 FQGNSA. The CDR3 DNA reads as TGTGCCAGCAGCTTTTCCCCAGCGCGACCCTACGAGCAGTACTTC. It is translated as CASSFSPARPYEQYF.

In its sample, this clonotype was seen many times. The chain is built from TRBV5-1 and TRBJ2-1; 9 nucleotides line up with TRBD2. The CDR3 has 15 amino acids. CDR1 SGHRS and CDR2 YFSETQ come from the germline V gene. Trimming at V came to 1 base and at J to 7 bases, leaving 6 bases not matched to a gene. CDR3 DNA: TGCGCCAGCAGCTTGAATAGCGGGAGTTGGAATGAGCAGTTCTTC. Residues: CASSLNSGSWNEQFF.

This clonotype turned up a few times. Mismatch with germline at one junction end may stem from a read error. The chain carries TRBV4-1 and TRBJ1-4; D remains unclear. The CDR3 loop spans 14 amino acids. Germline V CDR1 and CDR2: MGHRA, YSYEKL. CDR3 sequence reads: CASSHFGTNGKLFF. As DNA, the CDR3 is TGCGCCAGCAGCCACTTCGGAACGAATGGAAAACTGTTTTTT.

This clonotype was detected ten times or more. The chain has TRBV10-3 and TRBJ2-7; TRBD2 agrees at 9 bases. CDR3 length: 18 amino acids. Germline V gives CDR1 ENHRY, CDR2 SYGVKD. Trimming cost V 0 bases and J 2 bases; bases outside gene matches: 11. CDR3 in DNA: TGTGCCATCAGTGAGTCGGTAGCGGGAGCGCACAAACCCTACGAGCAGTACTTC. It is translated as CAISESVAGAHKPYEQYF.

The CDR3 is CASSVDGSQAIYGYTF. CDR3 coding DNA: TGTGCCAGCAGCGTAGATGGGTCGCAGGCCATTTATGGCTACACCTTC. V usage is TRBV9 and J usage is TRBJ1-2; D gene ambiguous. Per the germline V gene, CDR1 is SGDLS and CDR2 is YYNGEE. The CDR3 is 16 residues long. Trimming removed 0 bases at V and 5 bases at J, with 17 bases between. Complete variable domain (other parts from reference TRBV9 and TRBJ1-2): DSGVTQTPKHLITATGQRVTLRCSPRSGDLSVYWYQQSLDQGLQFLIQYYNGEERAKGNILERFSAQQFPDLHSELNLSSLELGDSALYFCASSVDGSQAIYGYTFGSGTRLTVV.

Many counts were recorded for this clonotype. The CDR3 sequence: CAWGGQAYGYTF. DNA of the CDR3: TGTGCCTGGGGCGGACAGGCCTATGGCTACACCTTC. The rearrangement uses TRBV30 and TRBJ1-2; 7 nucleotides line up with TRBD1. Germline lookup yields CDR1 GTSNPN and CDR2 SVGIG (reference sequence). The CDR3 runs to 12 residues. V shed 5 bases and J 4 bases; nucleotides not matched to a gene: 4.

The rearrangement uses TRBV25-1 and TRBJ1-2; D is possibly TRBD1 (6 bases). The V end was cut by 2 bases, the J end by 6 bases, with 10 bases between. The CDR3 has 13 amino acids. Looked up from germline, CDR1 is MGHDK and CDR2 is SYGVNS. The CDR3 DNA sequence: TGTGCCAGCAGTGAAGGACAGTATCATGGCTACACCTTC. This encodes CASSEGQYHGYTF.

The CDR3 protein is CASSPRVWNTEAFF. The DNA of the CDR3 is TGTGCCAGCAGCCCTCGCGTCTGGAACACTGAAGCTTTCTTT. The chain employs TRBV14 and TRBJ1-1; D gene ambiguous. This CDR3 contains 14 residues. Trimming left V 4 bases short and J 1 base short, with 10 bases between. CDR1 is SGHDN, CDR2 FVKESK, per germline.

This clonotype occurred many times. The rearrangement joins TRBV2 to TRBJ2-3; 7 positions agree with TRBD2. Germline assignment: CDR1 SNHLY and CDR2 FYNNEI. V lost 3 bases and J lost 4; bases outside the gene matches: 1. The CDR3 spans 13 residues. Written as DNA, the CDR3 is TGTGCCAGCAGTGAGGGGGGGGCAGATACGCAGTATTTT. This sequence encodes CASSEGGADTQYF.

This clonotype has a single count. No conserved phenylalanine or tryptophan ends this CDR3, so it is likely a read error. This rearrangement joins TRBV19 to TRBJ2-7; D remains ambiguous. The CDR3 is 15 residues long. Trimming removed 4 bases from V and 0 bases from J, with 13 bases in between. Germline loops: CDR1 LNHDA, CDR2 SQIVND (reference sequence). This CDR3 reads CASSRGRAVSYEQYS. CDR3 sequence (DNA): TGTGCCAGTAGTAGAGGACGGGCGGTCTCCTACGAGCAGTACTCC.

This clonotype was seen many times. The rearrangement joins TRBV3-1 to TRBJ2-1, with D possibly TRBD1 on 6 matching bases. From germline, CDR1 is LGHDT and CDR2 YNNKEL (reference sequence). Trimming stripped 1 base from V and 3 bases from J, with 13 bases between. The CDR3 has 16 amino acids. The CDR3 coding sequence is TGTGCCAGCAGCCAAGGTCGGACAGCCGACTACAATGAGCAGTTCTTC. Amino acid sequence: CASSQGRTADYNEQFF.

CDR3 residues: CASGQSSSYEQYF. The DNA for the CDR3 is TGTGCCTCGGGACAGTCAAGCTCCTACGAGCAGTACTTC. The chain carries TRBV10-3 and TRBJ2-7; 7 bases agree with TRBD1. Per germline, CDR1 ENHRY and CDR2 SYGVKD. The CDR3 contains 13 residues. J was trimmed by 0 bases and V by 11 bases; bases with no gene match: 7.

This clonotype was seen more than once but under ten times. This chain connects TRBV5-1 to TRBJ1-3; weak D call: TRBD1 (5 bases). Trimming removed 4 bases from V and 3 bases from J, with 20 bases in between. Germline CDR1 is SGHRS and CDR2 is YFSETQ. The CDR3 length is 17 residues. The CDR3 DNA reads TGCGCCAGCAGCCAAGGCCCCGGCCCCGGGGGTGGAAACACCATATATTTT. It codes for CASSQGPGPGGGNTIYF.